Described below is a single T cell receptor beta chain sequence and its context. This CDR3 spans 16 amino acids. V lost 6 bases and J lost 0, with 12 bases in between. Germline loops: CDR1 KGHSH, CDR2 LQKENI. This specimen comes from a study of T cell changes during pregnancy in multiple sclerosis. The table came from immunoSEQ multiplex PCR; TCRdb's copy has only in-frame clones and leaves some out. The sample consists of around 40,000 clones, 80% to 95% of them appearing once. The chain recombines TRBV18 with TRBJ2-6; TRBD1 might be the D (6 bases). This clonotype originated in a female donor in good health, enrolled as a control in a pregnancy study. The source material was CD4+ T cells from peripheral blood mononuclear cells, sampled in the second trimester of pregnancy. The CDR3 DNA sequence: TGTGCCAGCTCGGGACAACTCCTCTCTGGGGCCAACGTCCTGACTTTC. Translation: CASSGQLLSGANVLTF.